This T cell receptor (beta chain) was identified in a study of shared clonotypes between healthy human individuals. The method was immunoSEQ multiplex PCR; TCRdb's version includes in-frame clones alone and lacks a portion of them. Counted here are roughly 1,500,000 clones, around 98% occurring once; the ten biggest clones make up roughly 0.42%. Nashville, Tennessee was home to all donors, who were Caucasian adults. Researchers partitioned CD4+ cells into CD45RA+ naive and CD45RA-negative memory subsets. Germline CDR1 is KGHSH and CDR2 is LQKENI. This CDR3 has 16 amino acids. Trimming at V came to 2 bases and at J to 1 base, leaving 7 bases not matched to a gene. Points from the study as a whole: It was the non-shared clonotypes that had lower generation probabilities than clonotypes shared by all four donors.

About this clone itself: Its antigen is not known.

The TCR originated in a man between 25 and 39 years old in good health. The sequencing input was naive CD4+ T cells sorted from blood. Described subset: CD45RA+ positively selected. The rearrangement joins TRBV18 to TRBJ1-1; 7 bases match TRBD1. CDR3 bases: TGTGCCAGCTCACCATTGATGGGACAGACGAACACTGAAGCTTTCTTT. Its translation is CASSPLMGQTNTEAFF.